This TCR beta chain was retrieved from a study of early T cells in non-severe SARS-CoV-2 infection. Study details: Investigators sequenced bulk RNA drawn from unsorted whole blood, and chains remained unpaired. Points from the study as a whole: VDJdb matches were skewed toward anti-spike CD8 T cell responses.

Unique molecular identifiers were added to individual cDNA molecules. TCRdb itself ran the 5' RACE reads through MiXCR, one entry per CDR3 protein. The sample lists 30,000 to 40,000 distinct CDR3 sequences, around 7% occurring once. Germline V CDR1 and CDR2: MNHEY, SMNVEV (reference sequence). Trimming pared 10 bases from V and 3 bases from J, leaving 13 bases between. This CDR3 has 12 amino acids. In regard to this clonotype: Its antigen is currently unknown.

The starting material was whole blood, obtained at baseline. The chain joins TRBV27 to TRBJ2-7; a possible D gene is TRBD1 (6 bases). This clonotype was sampled from an adult who was a healthcare worker with PCR-confirmed SARS-CoV-2 infection or an uninfected control (not recorded which). The chain's CDR3 is CATRQAVYEQYV. CDR3 DNA sequence: TGTGCCACCCGACAGGCGGTCTACGAGCAGTACGTC.